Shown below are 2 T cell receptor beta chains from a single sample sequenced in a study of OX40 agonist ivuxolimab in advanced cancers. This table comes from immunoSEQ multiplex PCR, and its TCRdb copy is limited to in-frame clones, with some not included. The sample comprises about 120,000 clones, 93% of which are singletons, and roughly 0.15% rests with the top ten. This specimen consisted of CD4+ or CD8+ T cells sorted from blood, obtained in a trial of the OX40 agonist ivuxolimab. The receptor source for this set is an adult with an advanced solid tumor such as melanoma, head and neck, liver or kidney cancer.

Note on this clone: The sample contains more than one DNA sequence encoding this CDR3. CDR3 protein: CASSETGRSYEQYF. CDR3 nucleotides: TGTGCCAGCAGTGAAACAGGGAGGTCCTACGAGCAGTACTTC. V gene TRBV6-1 combines with J gene TRBJ2-7; D may correspond to TRBD1 or TRBD2 (6 bases each). Germline V gives CDR1 MNHNS, CDR2 SASEGT. Trimming took 2 bases from V and 1 from J, leaving 9 bases between them. The CDR3 runs to 14 residues.

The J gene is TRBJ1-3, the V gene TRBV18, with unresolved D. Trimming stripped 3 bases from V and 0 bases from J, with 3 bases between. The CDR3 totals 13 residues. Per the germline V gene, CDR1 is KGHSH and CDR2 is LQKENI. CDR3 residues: CASSPFSGNTIYF. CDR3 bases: TGTGCCAGCTCACCTTTCTCTGGAAACACCATATATTTT.